A single TCR beta chain is shown here with its context. There is no known antigen for this receptor. No much larger clonotype is one base removed from it; base qualities were not supplied. RNA was extracted using the RNeasy kit, and roughly 0.5 to 1 ug of the RNA was reverse transcribed with random hexamers. TCR beta CDR3 regions were amplified with the immunoSEQ multiplex PCR assay covering 54 Vbeta and 13 Jbeta segments. PCR amplification bias was corrected using a synthetic template baseline for primer optimization and computational correction. The published analysis was carried out like this. Only productive sequences were kept, with reads annotated to V, D and J genes according to IMGT and analyzed in immunoSEQ Analyzer. Clonality was computed as one minus Shannon entropy normalized by log2 of the number of productive unique sequences. For each patient and control, public and private clones were evaluated within the 100 most prevalent clones. A clone was defined as Susac-specific if it was absent from the healthy and MS cohorts, from roughly 1,000 published viral clones and from other ImmuneACCESS disease sequences. The public reads were reanalyzed by TCRdb: fastp trimming at Q25, MiXCR alignment, in-frame beta chains only. Identical CDR3 protein sequences are pooled into one entry, listed with their most common genes and DNA. The V and J calls shown here were made by TCRdb, not taken from the authors' results. This sample gives about 150,000 distinct CDR3 sequences in total; approximately 93% of them show up just once. 0.2% to 0.25% of the sample is taken by the ten largest.

The record originates from a study of CD8 T cells in Susac syndrome (dated by TCRdb to the late 2010s). Background on the whole study: Repertoire sequencing was used to test whether CD8+ T cell activation and differentiation in Susac syndrome was antigen driven. Clonality of the CD8+ T cell repertoire was compared between more than 9 healthy donors, about 14 Susac syndrome patients and about 15 multiple sclerosis patients. Results and caveats for the whole study, not just this receptor: The number of individuals in the TCR sequencing and HLA analysis was recognized as being relatively small.

Peripheral blood CD8+ and CD4+ T cells from healthy donors, Susac syndrome patients and multiple sclerosis patients were profiled using high-throughput TCR beta sequencing. Treatment-naive patients with stable or active relapsing-remitting disease fulfilling revised McDonald criteria were used as multiple sclerosis controls. Bulk CD8+ and CD4+ T cells were purified magnetically by negative isolation, whereas CD8+ TEMRA cells were enriched by FACS. Blood was drawn into EDTA tubes, processed within 24 hours, and PBMCs were isolated by density gradient centrifugation. PBMCs intended for TCR sequencing were frozen in liquid nitrogen and were later thawed in a 37 degrees C water bath. A purity of at least 90% was achieved for sorted or isolated CD4+, CD8+ and CD8+ TEMRA cells. The CDR3, cysteine through phenylalanine, is 15 amino acids long. Of all the DNA, just the CDR3 is kept, 45 bases in frame from base 1. For this chain, trimming is 3 bases at the V end and 4 bases at the J end, and the number of junction bases without a gene match is 8.

The sequencing input was CD8+ T cells from PBMCs. This receptor chain uses TRBV12-3 or TRBV12-4 and TRBJ1-2, with 7 junctional bases fitting TRBD1. The sequence was collected from a human donor with multiple sclerosis. The nucleotides read TGTGCCAGCAGTTTCCTGCGACAGGGCTTCTATGGCTACACCTTC. The encoded protein is CASSFLRQGFYGYTF.